This T cell receptor beta chain was recovered during a study of blood T cell repertoires in COVID-19. This clone was seen more than once but under ten times. Other DNA sequences in the same sample also yield this CDR3. Data came from immunoSEQ multiplex PCR; TCRdb stores just in-frame clones and leaves some out. The sample consists of hundreds of thousands of clones, roughly 91% of them appearing once. Between the trimmed V and J ends, which lost 0 bases and 6 bases, there was a span of 12 bases. This CDR3 has 14 amino acids. Germline V gene data show CDR1 as SGHRS and CDR2 as YFSETQ. The chain recombines TRBV5-1 with TRBJ1-1, with D maybe TRBD1 (6 bases). Sample: PBMCs or T cells enriched from blood (not recorded which). This sequence originates from a woman aged 50 to 65 who had been exposed to COVID-19. The CDR3 reads CASSLDGGVAEAFF. CDR3 sequence (DNA): TGCGCCAGCAGCTTGGATGGGGGCGTCGCTGAAGCTTTCTTT.